This T cell receptor (beta chain) derives from a study of early T cells in non-severe SARS-CoV-2 infection. V was shortened by 1 base and J by 6 bases, with 10 bases between the two germline ends. Looked up from germline, CDR1 is PRHDT and CDR2 is FYEKMQ (reference sequence). This CDR3 is 14 amino acids long. TCRdb used MiXCR to reprocess the 5' RACE reads, holding one entry per CDR3 protein. This table holds tens of thousands of distinct CDR3 sequences, over 7.5% found once. The source is an adult who was a healthcare worker with PCR-confirmed SARS-CoV-2 infection or an uninfected control (not recorded which). Material: whole blood. This chain uses TRBV13 with TRBJ1-5; D is perhaps TRBD1 (5 bases). This CDR3 reads CASSLAGLSQPQHF. The CDR3, as DNA: TGTGCCAGCAGCTTAGCAGGGTTGAGTCAGCCCCAGCATTTT.